Reported below is one T cell receptor (beta chain). The antigen this receptor binds is unknown. Sequencing instrument: Illumina HiSeq 2000. TCR beta cDNA libraries were prepared using 5'RACE template switching, which introduced a universal primer site and unique molecular identifiers. cDNA synthesis was primed from the TCR beta constant segment and was followed by two successive PCR amplification steps. The study's own analysis went as follows. Reads were demultiplexed and grouped by UMI with MIGEC, and clonotypes were assembled and quantified with MiTCR. To remove erroneous sequences, TCR cDNA sequences were retained only when supported by two or more reads. The tcR package was used for downstream repertoire analysis, and clonotypes were matched between fractions using CDR3 nucleotide sequence together with V segment. VDJmatch was used to annotate antigen specificity against VDJdb, with one amino acid substitution in CDR3 allowed. After TCRdb reprocessed the reads, each CDR3 protein sequence was kept as one row, without DNA. None of the V and J calls come from the authors' own analysis; TCRdb made them. The sample table on file contains 400,000 to 450,000 distinct CDR3 sequences. The ten largest clones take up 6% to 8% of the sample.

From the cysteine through the phenylalanine, the CDR3 covers 15 amino acids. No DNA sequence is on record. CDR1 SGHTA and CDR2 FQGNSA are derived from the germline V gene. A commercial ELISA kit detecting HCMV-specific IgG in serum was used to determine HCMV serostatus. Peripheral blood mononuclear cells were isolated from blood by Ficoll density gradient centrifugation. These data originate in a study of T cells expressing NK-cell markers (TCRdb year 2020). Regarding the study in general: TCR beta-chain repertoires were profiled in sorted CD3+CD56+NKG2C+, CD3+CD56+NKG2C- and CD3+CD56-NKG2C+ T-cell subsets from about 8 donors. Among the eight sequenced donors, seven were HCMV-seropositive and one was HCMV-seronegative. The study sequenced eight donors, all healthy volunteers chosen at random: three men and five women. The libraries were sequenced on Illumina HiSeq 2000/2500, MiSeq or NextSeq, producing 2 x 150 bp reads. Overall study outcomes, separate from this receptor: For five or six donors, the dominant CD3+CD56+NKG2C+ clonotypes were among the top 10 CD8+ clonotypes and accounted for about 1.0-7.0% of CD8+ T cells. Those dominant clonotypes were again the most abundant among CD3+CD56-NKG2C+ cells in a handful of donors, at about 25-60.1%. Whether the expanded NKG2C-expressing T cell clones were specific for HCMV antigens was left unclear.

The V and J segments used are TRBV7-2 and TRBJ2-1; the D call of TRBD2 rests on TCRdb alone, since no DNA is present to check it. The source material was blood T cells: a sorted CD56 or NKG2C T cell subset, CD4+ or CD8+ T cells, or bulk PBMC T cells (not recorded which). The origin of this receptor is a woman aged 18-69 years in good health. The CDR3 amino acid sequence is: CASSFRLAGGSEQFF.